This entry describes one TCR beta chain. Per the study methods: The authors estimated nucleated cell counts from reference gene primer amplification. This table comes from immunoSEQ multiplex PCR, and its TCRdb copy is limited to in-frame clones, with some not included. The DNA was the basis for D and trimming; V, J and clone size are from that table. The table records roughly 200,000 clones, around 85% of them present only once. The data stem from a study of blood T cell repertoires in COVID-19. Enrollees, about 18 to 90 years old, lived in 24 US areas. The CDR3 totals 16 residues. Trimming cost V 7 bases and J 2 bases, with 19 bases left between them. The germline V gene has CDR1 SGHVS and CDR2 FNYEAQ.

Sequencing was done on a sample of PBMCs or T cells enriched from blood (not recorded which). The sequence came from a man in his forties who had recovered from COVID-19. The chain joins TRBV7-6 to TRBJ2-3; D might be TRBD1 (5 bases). In DNA, the CDR3 is TGTGCCAGCAAAGGGGCCTCGGGCAGCTACACAGATACGCAGTATTTT. This sequence encodes CASKGASGSYTDTQYF.